In its sample, the clone carrying this T cell receptor beta chain was seen many times. Its antigen is as yet unknown. The sample is drawn from a study of identical twins. Study-wide results and caveats: The study based its conclusions on cross-sectional statistical analysis and did not follow the same donors. Models predicted too little out-of-frame TCR alpha sharing in monozygotic twins.

TCRdb fed the 5' RACE reads into MiXCR, producing one record per CDR3 protein. This sample has about 260,000 distinct CDR3 sequences, with about 7% found just once. Germline V gene lookup returns CDR1 ENHRY and CDR2 SYGVKD. Trimming removed 7 bases from V and 6 bases from J, with 18 bases in between. This CDR3 has 15 residues. The same specimen was also included in a second study, on yellow fever vaccine responses in identical twins. According to that study: Twins reportedly appeared to share part of their vaccine T cell response while keeping part individual.

This receptor was obtained from a woman younger than 35 in good health. The rearrangement joins TRBV10-3 to TRBJ1-4; D might be TRBD1 (5 bases). Input material: memory (CD45RO+) T cells sorted from blood. CDR3 region: CAIKPDGGVHEKLFF. The CDR3 DNA reads TGTGCCATCAAACCGGACGGAGGGGTTCATGAAAAACTGTTTTTT.